One sample yielded the 18 T cell receptor beta chains listed below, sequenced in a study of blood T cell repertoires in COVID-19. Sequencing was performed with immunoSEQ multiplex PCR; in TCRdb, only in-frame clones are kept and a portion is missing. This sample has 150,000 or so clones, with 75% to 85% found just once. Specimen: peripheral blood. These receptors all come from a woman aged 60 to 75 with COVID-19, enrolled during active disease.

The chain links TRBV5-1 to TRBJ2-5, with D possibly TRBD1 on 6 matching bases. V lost 3 bases and J 5 bases, leaving 11 bases between the germline ends. Germline CDR1 SGHRS, CDR2 YFSETQ. The CDR3 loop spans 13 amino acids. Here the CDR3 reads CASSWTQGETQYF. In DNA, the CDR3 is TGCGCCAGCAGCTGGACGCAGGGGGAGACCCAGTACTTC.

This clone came up a few times. This chain links TRBV10-3 with TRBJ2-7; the D gene is possibly TRBD2 (5 bases). This CDR3 region has 13 residues. Trimming removed 3 bases from V and 8 bases from J, with 14 bases in between. Looked up from germline, CDR1 is ENHRY and CDR2 is SYGVKD. Written as DNA, the CDR3 is TGTGCCATCAGTGAACCCCTGGCGGGTAAGCAGTACGTC. Translation gives CAISEPLAGKQYV.

The chain recombines TRBV29-1 with TRBJ1-2, with a tentative D call TRBD1 (5 bases). CDR1 is SQVTM, CDR2 ANQGSEA, per germline. The CDR3 has 14 amino acids. Between the trimmed V and J ends, which lost 3 bases and 3 bases, there was a span of 14 bases. The CDR3, as DNA: TGCAGCGTTGATATGTCTCAGGGCCACTATGGCTACACCTTC. This codes for CSVDMSQGHYGYTF.

This CDR3 reads CASRSSWTAEKLFF. In DNA form, the CDR3 reads TGTGCCAGTAGGAGTTCATGGACAGCCGAAAAACTGTTTTTT. The chain is built from TRBV19 and TRBJ1-4; weak D call: TRBD1 (6 bases). V dropped 6 bases and J dropped 8 bases, with 16 bases sitting between them. CDR3 length: 14 residues. Germline V gene data show CDR1 as LNHDA and CDR2 as SQIVND (reference sequence).

The V and J genes are TRBV6-1 and TRBJ2-7; the match to TRBD1 covers 10 bases. From germline, CDR1 is MNHNS and CDR2 SASEGT. With V trimmed by 3 bases and J by 4 bases, 9 bases remained unmatched. CDR3 length: 16 amino acids. The CDR3 loop is CASSEFGTGDPYEQYV. The CDR3 nucleotides are TGTGCCAGCAGTGAGTTCGGGACAGGGGATCCTTACGAGCAGTACGTC.

V usage is TRBV27 and J usage is TRBJ1-6, with 7 bases identical to TRBD1. The V gene end was trimmed by 10 bases and the J gene end by 6 bases; junction bases not matched to a gene: 9. Germline V gene sequence: CDR1 MNHEY, CDR2 SMNVEV (reference sequence). The CDR3 length is 14 residues. The CDR3: CATQGGLVNSPLHF. In DNA form, the CDR3 reads TGTGCCACCCAGGGGGGCCTCGTTAATTCACCCCTCCACTTT.

The chain employs TRBV6-5 and TRBJ2-2; D is unclear. The CDR3 loop spans 15 amino acids. CDR1 and CDR2 from the germline V gene are MNHEY and SVGAGI. The V and J ends lost 5 bases and 2 bases respectively, with 12 bases between them. The DNA for the CDR3 is TGTGCCAGCAGTCCTCGCGGCAGTAACACCGGGGAGCTGTTTTTT. The encoded protein is CASSPRGSNTGELFF.

The J gene is TRBJ2-3, the V gene TRBV3-1 (or the pseudogene TRBV3-2), with TRBD2 matching over 8 bases. This CDR3 has 14 residues. Unmatched junction bases numbered 4, after V lost 7 bases and J lost 1 base. The germline gives CDR1 LGHDT, CDR2 YNNKEL (reference sequence). CDR3 bases: TGTGCCAGCACCCGGGAGGGTGGCACAGATACGCAGTATTTT. Protein product: CASTREGGTDTQYF.

This clone was counted a few times. The chain uses TRBV7-9 and TRBJ1-4; D may be TRBD1 (5 bases). The germline gives CDR1 SEHNR, CDR2 FQNEAQ (reference sequence). This CDR3 has 15 amino acids. V was shortened by 5 bases and J by 7 bases, with 17 bases between the two germline ends. The CDR3 loop reads CASSPGTSVTEKLFF. The CDR3 DNA is TGTGCCAGCAGCCCCGGGACTTCAGTCACTGAAAAACTGTTTTTT.

This rearrangement joins TRBV7-2 to TRBJ2-7, with 11 bases that match TRBD2. The CDR3 extends over 17 amino acids. The germline gives CDR1 SGHTA, CDR2 FQGNSA. J was trimmed by 4 bases and V by 1 base; bases with no gene match: 9. The CDR3 bases are TGTGCCAGCAGCTTAGGGTCGGGACTAGCGGAGAGATACGAGCAGTACTTC. This gives the protein CASSLGSGLAERYEQYF. The full variable domain, rest sourced from reference TRBV7-2 and TRBJ2-7, is GAGVSQSPSNKVTEKGKDVELRCDPISGHTALYWYRQSLGQGLEFLIYFQGNSAPDKSGLPSDRFSAERTGGSVSTLTIQRTQQEDSAVYLCASSLGSGLAERYEQYFGPGTRLTVT.

The chain couples TRBV20-1 to TRBJ1-1; 9 bases agree with TRBD1. Germline assignment: CDR1 DFQATT and CDR2 SNEGSKA (reference sequence). Unmatched junction bases numbered 5, after V lost 3 bases and J lost 6 bases. This CDR3 has 13 residues. This CDR3 is CSASTGGKSEAFF. The DNA of the CDR3 is TGCAGTGCTAGTACAGGGGGCAAATCTGAAGCTTTCTTT.

The rearrangement joins TRBV3-1 (or the pseudogene TRBV3-2) to TRBJ2-2; TRBD1 might be the D (5 bases). Trimming cost V 4 bases and J 0 bases, with 9 bases left between them. CDR3 size: 15 residues. CDR1 is LGHDT, CDR2 YNNKEL, per germline (reference sequence). CDR3 region: CASSLAGSNTGELFF. The CDR3 DNA is TGTGCCAGCAGCCTAGCAGGGTCGAACACCGGGGAGCTGTTTTTT.

This chain uses TRBV5-6 with TRBJ1-6, with no clear D. Germline CDR1 is SGHDT and CDR2 is YYEEEE. The CDR3 totals 17 residues. V was trimmed by 3 bases and J by 7 bases, leaving 20 bases between them. CDR3 in amino acids: CASSSNLLSGRNSPLHF. CDR3 coding DNA: TGTGCCAGCAGCTCGAACCTACTCTCTGGTAGAAATTCACCCCTCCACTTT.

The rearrangement links TRBV27 to TRBJ2-7, with 11 bases that match TRBD2. The J segment lost 3 bases and the V segment lost 5 bases, leaving 9 bases of the junction unmatched. CDR1 is MNHEY, CDR2 SMNVEV, per germline (reference sequence). The CDR3 extends over 16 amino acids. The CDR3 bases are TGTGCCAGCAGTCTCCTCGGGACTAGCGGTTACTACGAGCAGTACGTC. Amino acid sequence: CASSLLGTSGYYEQYV.

The rearrangement joins TRBV30 to TRBJ2-5, with no clear D. The germline V gene has CDR1 GTSNPN and CDR2 SVGIG (reference sequence). The length of the CDR3 is 14 residues. The germline V and J ends were trimmed by 1 base and 1 base, with 10 bases remaining between them. The CDR3 nucleotides read TGTGCCTGGAGTGGGGTGACATCCCAAGAGACCCAGTACTTC. It specifies CAWSGVTSQETQYF.

The chain couples TRBV5-6 to TRBJ2-1; no firm D call. The germline V gene has CDR1 SGHDT and CDR2 YYEEEE. Trimming cost V 5 bases and J 3 bases, with 12 bases left between them. There are 14 residues in the CDR3. The CDR3 DNA reads as TGTGCCAGCAGACCGACACGTTTCTACAATGAGCAGTTCTTC. This codes for CASRPTRFYNEQFF.

This chain links TRBV2 with TRBJ2-7, with 7 positions matching TRBD2. In germline, CDR1 is SNHLY, CDR2 FYNNEI. The CDR3 extends over 14 amino acids. V dropped 4 bases and J dropped 2; count of bases not matched to a gene: 5. The CDR3 DNA is TGTGCCAGCAGTGCGGGACTACCTCCCTACGAGCAGTACTTC. Translation gives CASSAGLPPYEQYF.

The V gene is TRBV28, the J gene TRBJ2-5; 7 nucleotides match TRBD1. Germline lookup yields CDR1 MDHEN and CDR2 SYDVKM. The CDR3 runs 17 residues. Unmatched junction bases numbered 13, after V lost 2 bases and J lost 4 bases. The CDR3 DNA reads TGTGCCAGCAGTTTAAGTACGACAGGGTACCAGCGAGAGACCCAGTACTTC. Encoded protein: CASSLSTTGYQRETQYF.